The rows below give T cell receptor beta chains drawn from one sample of a study of T cell changes during pregnancy in multiple sclerosis. The data were produced by immunoSEQ multiplex PCR, yet TCRdb's version contains in-frame clones alone and is incomplete. The sample has approximately 64,000 clones; less than 95% are singletons. Sequencing was performed on peripheral blood, taken in the second trimester of pregnancy. All receptors derive from a female donor in good health, enrolled as a control in a pregnancy study. CDR3s include the opening cysteine and the closing phenylalanine or tryptophan. D genes are given only for firm matches. The size of a clone is reported for some rows only, either as once, few or many, or as a class for expanded clones.

TRBV5-1	NA	NA	TRBJ1-1	TGCGCCAGCAGCTTTAGCAGCATGAACACTGAAGCTTTCTTT	CASSFSSMNTEAFF
TRBV6-1	NA	NA	TRBJ1-3	TGTGCCAGCAGTGATCCCCCGTACAGGGCTGGAAACACCATATATTTT	CASSDPPYRAGNTIYF
TRBV4-1	NA	NA	TRBJ1-1	TGCGCCAGCAGCCCCTCCGGGGGGGTTGCGTACACTGAAGCTTTCTTT	CASSPSGGVAYTEAFF
TRBV2	TRBD2	NA	TRBJ2-7	TGTGCCAGCAGTGAGACCTCTAGCGGGAGTCTCTACGAGCAGTACTTC	CASSETSSGSLYEQYF
TRBV14	NA	NA	TRBJ2-5	TGTGCCAGCAGCCCTGGGGGCTGGGCGGGAGAGACCCAGTACTTC	CASSPGGWAGETQYF
TRBV5-1	NA	NA	TRBJ1-1	TGCGCCAGCCTTTATAGGGTGGAGGACACTGAAGCTTTCTTT	CASLYRVEDTEAFF
TRBV7-9	NA	NA	TRBJ1-4	TGTGCCAGCAGCTTAGAACGACAGAAACTGTTTTTT	CASSLERQKLFF
TRBV18	NA	NA	TRBJ2-7	TGTGCCAGCTCACGCAAGGGAGATTCGGGCGAGCAGTACTTC	CASSRKGDSGEQYF
TRBV7-9	NA	few	TRBJ2-1	TGTGCCAGCAGCCCCACCGTTTGGGTGTCAGGCAATGAGCAGTTCTTC	CASSPTVWVSGNEQFF
TRBV28	NA	few	TRBJ1-5	TGTGCCAGCAGTTTTCATGGTGCGAATCAGCCCCAGCATTTT	CASSFHGANQPQHF
TRBV19	NA	NA	TRBJ2-7	TGTGCCAGTAGTGCATCGGGGGTAGGAACCTACGAGCAGTACTTC	CASSASGVGTYEQYF
TRBV11-2	TRBD1	NA	TRBJ2-7	TGTGCCAGCAGCTTAGGGACAGGGAGCTACGAGCAGTACTTC	CASSLGTGSYEQYF
TRBV7-3	TRBD2	NA	TRBJ2-1	TGTGCCAGCAGCGTAGAGCGGGGGGTCTTTAGTGAGCAGTTCTTC	CASSVERGVFSEQFF
TRBV13	NA	NA	TRBJ1-1	TGTGCCAGCAGCTTAGGTATATACACTGAAGCTTTCTTT	CASSLGIYTEAFF
TRBV4-1	NA	NA	TRBJ2-7	TGCGCCAGCAGCCAAGGGGGCAGTCGCCCAACCTACGAGCAGTACTTC	CASSQGGSRPTYEQYF
TRBV19	NA	NA	TRBJ1-2	TGTGCCAGTAGTATACGGTTGAGAGGCGCAGGGCCTCCTAACTATGGCTACACCTTC	CASSIRLRGAGPPNYGYTF
TRBV5-1	NA	NA	TRBJ2-5	TGCGCCAGCAGCTCGCCACTCCTCCAAGAGACCCAGTACTTC	CASSSPLLQETQYF
TRBV28	NA	NA	TRBJ2-5	TGTGCCAGCAGTCAATTTGGCGGTGGGACCCAGTACTTC	CASSQFGGGTQYF
TRBV7-9	TRBD2	NA	TRBJ2-1	TGTGCCAGCAGCTTAAAACGACTAGCGGATGGGAATGAGCAGTTCTTC	CASSLKRLADGNEQFF
TRBV27	NA	NA	TRBJ1-1	TGTGCCAGCAGTTCGTTCCAGGGCACTGAAGCTTTCTTT	CASSSFQGTEAFF
TRBV7-2	TRBD2	NA	TRBJ2-3	TGTGCCAGCAGCTTGGGCACAAGGACTAGCTCATCAGATACGCAGTATTTT	CASSLGTRTSSSDTQYF
TRBV6-4	TRBD2	NA	TRBJ2-1	TGTGCCAGCAGTGACTCTAGCGGGGGGGTTTACAATGAGCAGTTCTTC	CASSDSSGGVYNEQFF
TRBV7-3	NA	NA	TRBJ1-1	TGTGCCAGCAGCGCCGGCGGGACGCGGCTAAAATTT	CASSAGGTRLKF
TRBV4-1	TRBD2	NA	TRBJ2-7	TGCGCCAGCAGCCGAGTAGCGGGAGTTCAGGAGCAGTACTTC	CASSRVAGVQEQYF